The sequence of this TCR beta chain was determined in a study of T-cell reconstitution after alpha-beta-depleted transplantation in children. Construction of the TCRbeta library involved unique molecular identifiers. TCRdb reprocessed the PCR reads with MiXCR, giving one entry per CDR3 protein. Seen here are about 420,000 distinct CDR3 sequences, about a sixth observed once, and the top ten hold under 30%. Trimming at V came to 2 bases and at J to 0 bases, leaving 5 bases not matched to a gene. CDR3 length: 19 residues. Germline values: CDR1 MNHEY, CDR2 SVGEGT. The sequence was collected from a boy in the first two years of life who had a stem cell transplant for Wiskott-Aldrich syndrome, so the T cells may come from the graft donor. V usage is TRBV6-2 or TRBV6-3 and J usage is TRBJ2-1; 15 bases are shared with TRBD2. Specimen: PBMCs, mostly from graft donor cells, collected 360 days after TCRalphabeta/CD19-depleted stem cell transplant. The CDR3 loop reads CASSYGGLAGGFSYNEQFF. The CDR3 DNA follows: TGTGCCAGCAGTTACGGCGGACTAGCGGGAGGGTTCTCCTACAATGAGCAGTTCTTC.